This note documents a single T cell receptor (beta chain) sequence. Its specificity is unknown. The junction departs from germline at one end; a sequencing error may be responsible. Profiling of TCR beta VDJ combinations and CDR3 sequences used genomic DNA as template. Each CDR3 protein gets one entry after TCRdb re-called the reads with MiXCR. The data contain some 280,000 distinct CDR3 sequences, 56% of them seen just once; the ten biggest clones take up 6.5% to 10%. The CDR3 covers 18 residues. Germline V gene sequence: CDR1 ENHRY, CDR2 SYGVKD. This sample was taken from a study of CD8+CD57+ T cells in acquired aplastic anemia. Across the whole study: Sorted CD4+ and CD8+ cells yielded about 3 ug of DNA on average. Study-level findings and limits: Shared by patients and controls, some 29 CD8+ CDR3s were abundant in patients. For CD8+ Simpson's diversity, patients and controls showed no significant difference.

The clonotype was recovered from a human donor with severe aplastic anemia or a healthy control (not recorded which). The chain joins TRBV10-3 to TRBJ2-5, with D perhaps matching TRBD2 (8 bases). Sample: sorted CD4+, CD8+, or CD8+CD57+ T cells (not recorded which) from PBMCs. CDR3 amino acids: CASSEGYFGTAGEETQYF. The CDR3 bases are TGTGCCAGCAGTGAAGGGTACTTTGGGACAGCGGGGGAGGAGACCCAGTACTTC.